This entry is about one T cell receptor (beta chain). Its cognate antigen is unknown. Trimming left V 5 bases short and J 8 bases short, with 7 bases between. CDR3 length equals 11 residues. In germline, CDR1 is SEHNR, CDR2 FQNEAQ (reference sequence). TCRdb keeps only in-frame clones here, not all; method: immunoSEQ multiplex PCR. This repertoire shows 20,000 to 25,000 clones, around 82% found once; its top ten account for approximately 1.5%. The data derive from a study of OX40 agonist ivuxolimab in advanced cancers. At baseline, cycle 4 day 1, and cycle 7 day 1, blood was sampled. Regarding the study as a whole: Normalized T-cell clonal expansion was also low in some nonresponders. CD8+ T cells were the subset that, on average, had more expanded clones than CD4+.

This receptor was taken from an adult with an advanced solid tumor such as melanoma, head and neck, liver or kidney cancer. This sequence joins TRBV7-9 and TRBJ2-1; D remains ambiguous. Sequences were derived from CD4+ or CD8+ T cells sorted from blood, sampled in a trial of the OX40 agonist ivuxolimab. Written as DNA, the CDR3 is TGTGCCAGCAGCCCGGCGGATGAGCAGTTCTTC. Translation gives CASSPADEQFF.